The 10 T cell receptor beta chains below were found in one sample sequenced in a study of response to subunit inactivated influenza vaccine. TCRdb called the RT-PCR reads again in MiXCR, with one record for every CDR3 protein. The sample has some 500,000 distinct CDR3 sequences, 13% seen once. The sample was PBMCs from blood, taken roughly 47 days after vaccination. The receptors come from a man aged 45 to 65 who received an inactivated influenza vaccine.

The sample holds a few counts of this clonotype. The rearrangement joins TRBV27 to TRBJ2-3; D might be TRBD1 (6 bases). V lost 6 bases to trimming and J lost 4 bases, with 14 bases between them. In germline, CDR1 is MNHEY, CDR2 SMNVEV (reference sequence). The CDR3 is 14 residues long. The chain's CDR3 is CASRAGVSSDTQYF. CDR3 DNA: TGTGCCAGCAGGGCAGGGGTTAGTTCAGATACGCAGTATTTT.

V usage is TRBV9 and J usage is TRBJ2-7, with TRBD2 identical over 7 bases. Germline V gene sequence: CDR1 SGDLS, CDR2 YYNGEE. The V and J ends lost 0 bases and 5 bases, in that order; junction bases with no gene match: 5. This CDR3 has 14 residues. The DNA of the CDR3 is TGTGCCAGCAGCGTAGAGACTAGCCTGGACGAGCAGTACTTC. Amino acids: CASSVETSLDEQYF. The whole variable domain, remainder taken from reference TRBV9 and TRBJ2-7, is DSGVTQTPKHLITATGQRVTLRCSPRSGDLSVYWYQQSLDQGLQFLIQYYNGEERAKGNILERFSAQQFPDLHSELNLSSLELGDSALYFCASSVETSLDEQYFGPGTRLTVT.

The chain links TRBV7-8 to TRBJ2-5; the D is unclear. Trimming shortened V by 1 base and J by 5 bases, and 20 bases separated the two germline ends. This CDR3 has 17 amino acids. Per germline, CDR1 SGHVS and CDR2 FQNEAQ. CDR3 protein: CASSLDQPTEYLETQYF. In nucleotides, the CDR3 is TGTGCCAGCAGCTTAGATCAGCCTACCGAGTACCTGGAGACCCAGTACTTC. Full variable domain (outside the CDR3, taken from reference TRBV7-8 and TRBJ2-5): GAGVSQSPRYKVAKRGQDVALRCDPISGHVSLFWYQQALGQGPEFLTYFQNEAQLDKSGLPSDRFFAERPEGSVSTLKIQRTQQEDSAVYLCASSLDQPTEYLETQYFGPGTRLLVL.

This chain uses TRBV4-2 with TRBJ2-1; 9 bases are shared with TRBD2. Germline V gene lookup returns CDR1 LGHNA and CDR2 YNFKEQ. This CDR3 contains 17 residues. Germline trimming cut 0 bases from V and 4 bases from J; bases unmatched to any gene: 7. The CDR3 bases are TGTGCCAGCAGCCAAGATAGGGCGGGGGGGCCATACAATGAGCAGTTCTTC. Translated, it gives CASSQDRAGGPYNEQFF.

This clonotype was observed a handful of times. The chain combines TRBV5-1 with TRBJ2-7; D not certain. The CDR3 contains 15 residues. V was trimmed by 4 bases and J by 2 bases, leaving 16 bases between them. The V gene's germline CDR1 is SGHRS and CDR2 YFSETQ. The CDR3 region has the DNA TGCGCCAGCAGCCCTCAAGGCGGCCATACCTACGAGCAGTACTTC. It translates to CASSPQGGHTYEQYF.

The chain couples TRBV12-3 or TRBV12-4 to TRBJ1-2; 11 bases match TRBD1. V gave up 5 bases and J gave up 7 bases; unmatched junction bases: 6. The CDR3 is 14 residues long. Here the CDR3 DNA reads TGTGCCAGCAGTCGGGACAGGGGGAAAAGTGGCTACACCTTC. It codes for CASSRDRGKSGYTF.

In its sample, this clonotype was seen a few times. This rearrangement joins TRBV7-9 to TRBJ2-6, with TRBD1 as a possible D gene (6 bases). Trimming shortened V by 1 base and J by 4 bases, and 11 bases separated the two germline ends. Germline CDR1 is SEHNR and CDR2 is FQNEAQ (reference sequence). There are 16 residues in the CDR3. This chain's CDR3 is CASSLGDRHGANVLTF. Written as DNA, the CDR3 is TGTGCCAGCAGCTTAGGTGACAGGCACGGGGCCAACGTCCTGACTTTC.

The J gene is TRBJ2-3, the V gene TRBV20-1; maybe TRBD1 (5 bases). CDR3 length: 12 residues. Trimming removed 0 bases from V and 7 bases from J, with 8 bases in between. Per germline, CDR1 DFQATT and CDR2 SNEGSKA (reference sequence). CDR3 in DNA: TGCAGTGCTAGAGAAGGACAAAATACGCAGTATTTT. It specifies CSAREGQNTQYF.

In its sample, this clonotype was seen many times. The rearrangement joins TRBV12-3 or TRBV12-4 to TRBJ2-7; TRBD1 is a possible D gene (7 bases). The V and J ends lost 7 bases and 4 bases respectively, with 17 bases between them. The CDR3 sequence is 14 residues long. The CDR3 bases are TGTGCCAGCACCGCGGGACAGTTCGGATACGAGCAGTACTTC. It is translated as CASTAGQFGYEQYF.

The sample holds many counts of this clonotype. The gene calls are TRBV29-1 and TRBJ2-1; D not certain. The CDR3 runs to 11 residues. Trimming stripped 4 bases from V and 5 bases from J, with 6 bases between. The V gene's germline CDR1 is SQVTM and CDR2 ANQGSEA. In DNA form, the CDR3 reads TGCAGCGTTGTTGGGGACAATGAGCAGTTCTTC. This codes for CSVVGDNEQFF.